This T cell receptor beta chain was sequenced for a study of blood T cell repertoires in COVID-19. Profiling relied on immunoSEQ multiplex PCR, and the TCRdb table lists in-frame clones only, not all of them. The sample comprises 200,000 to 250,000 clones, approximately 90% of which are singletons, and approximately 2.4% rests with the top ten. Everyone who took part was 18 to 89 years old, and they came from 24 US areas. Participant reports of clinical history set cohort assignment. Trimming left V 1 base short and J 7 bases short, with 15 bases between. Germline lookup yields CDR1 LGHDT and CDR2 YNNKEL (reference sequence). The length of the CDR3 is 15 residues.

V and J are TRBV3-1 (or the pseudogene TRBV3-2) and TRBJ2-3; weak D call: TRBD2 (6 bases). The clonotype comes from a woman in her 30s with acute COVID-19. The specimen was PBMCs or T cells enriched from blood (not recorded which). The CDR3 nucleotides are TGTGCCAGCAGCCAAGGGCAGGGAGGAATCAATACGCAGTATTTT. It specifies CASSQGQGGINTQYF.